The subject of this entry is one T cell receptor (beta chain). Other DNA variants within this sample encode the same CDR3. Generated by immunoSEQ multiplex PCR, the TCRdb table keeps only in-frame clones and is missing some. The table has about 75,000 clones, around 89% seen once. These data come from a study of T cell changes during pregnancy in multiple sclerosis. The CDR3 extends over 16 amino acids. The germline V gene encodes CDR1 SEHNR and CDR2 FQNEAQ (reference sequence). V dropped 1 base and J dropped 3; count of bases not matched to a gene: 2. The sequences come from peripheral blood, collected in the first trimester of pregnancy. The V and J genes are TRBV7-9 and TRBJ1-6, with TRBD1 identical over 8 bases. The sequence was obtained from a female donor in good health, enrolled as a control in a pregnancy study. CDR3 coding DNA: TGTGCCAGCAGCTTAGGGACAGGGTTCTATAATTCACCCCTCCACTTT. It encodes CASSLGTGFYNSPLHF.